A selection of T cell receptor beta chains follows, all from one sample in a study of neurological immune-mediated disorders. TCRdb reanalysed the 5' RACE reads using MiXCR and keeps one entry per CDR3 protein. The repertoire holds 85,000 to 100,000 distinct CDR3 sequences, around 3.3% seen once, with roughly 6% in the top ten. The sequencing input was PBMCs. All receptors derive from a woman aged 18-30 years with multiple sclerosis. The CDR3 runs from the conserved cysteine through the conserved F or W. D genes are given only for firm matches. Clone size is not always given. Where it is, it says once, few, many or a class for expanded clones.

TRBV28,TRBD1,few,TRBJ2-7,TGTGCCAGCATGGCAGGGGGTCGGGACGAGCAGTACTTC,CASMAGGRDEQYF
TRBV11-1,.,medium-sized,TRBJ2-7,TGTGCCAGCAGCTTGGGACGGGGGACCTACGAGCAGTACTTC,CASSLGRGTYEQYF
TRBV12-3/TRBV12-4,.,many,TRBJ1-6,TGTGCCAGCAGTTTAGGGGGAAAGGCCCTCCACTTT,CASSLGGKALHF
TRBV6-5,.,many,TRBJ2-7,TGTGCCAGCAGTCTCTATAGCGGCGCCTCCTACGAGCAGTACTTC,CASSLYSGASYEQYF
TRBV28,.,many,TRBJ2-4,TGTGCCAGCAGCCCGAAATTAGGCCAAAACATTCAGTACTTC,CASSPKLGQNIQYF
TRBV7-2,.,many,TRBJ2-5,TGTGCCAGCAGCTTATGGGGGAACCCGTACCAAGAGACCCAGTACTTC,CASSLWGNPYQETQYF
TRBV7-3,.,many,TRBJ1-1,TGTGCCAGCAGCTTAACAGGGGGTGAAGCTTTCTTT,CASSLTGGEAFF
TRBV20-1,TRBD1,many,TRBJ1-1,TGCAGTGCTAGAGACCTACAGGGGGCCACTGAAGCTTTCTTT,CSARDLQGATEAFF
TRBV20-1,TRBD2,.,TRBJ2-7,TGCAGTGCTAGAAAGCCGGGACTAGCGGTATACGAGCAGTACTTC,CSARKPGLAVYEQYF
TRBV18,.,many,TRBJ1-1,TGTGCCAGCTCACCAAGCTTCATGGGGGTTAACACTGAAGCTTTCTTT,CASSPSFMGVNTEAFF
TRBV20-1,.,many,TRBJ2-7,TGCAGTGCTTACCCGGCAGGATTCGCCTACGAGCAGTACTTC,CSAYPAGFAYEQYF
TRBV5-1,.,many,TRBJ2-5,TGCGCCAGCAGCCTGCACGACAGGAGCAAGACTAGGGAAGAGACCCAGTACTTC,CASSLHDRSKTREETQYF
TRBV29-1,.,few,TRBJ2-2,TGCAGCGTGGGGCCCACGGGATCCGGGGAGCTGTTTTTT,CSVGPTGSGELFF
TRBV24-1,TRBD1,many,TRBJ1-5,TGTGCCACCAGTGATCCCGGGACAGGGGGCGATCAGCCCCAGCATTTT,CATSDPGTGGDQPQHF
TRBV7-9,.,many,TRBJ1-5,TGTGCCAGCAGCTCCGGACAGTCAAATCAGCCCCAGCATTTT,CASSSGQSNQPQHF
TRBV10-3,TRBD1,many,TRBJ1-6,TGTGCCATCAGTGAGTCAGGGGGCGCATGGTCACCCCTCCACTTT,CAISESGGAWSPLHF
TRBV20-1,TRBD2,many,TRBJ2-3,TGCAGTGGCGGGAGCGATCATCCAGATACGCAGTATTTT,CSGGSDHPDTQYF
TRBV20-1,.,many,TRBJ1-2,TGCAGTGCTAGATCTACGGGGACTACTAACTATGGCTACACCTTC,CSARSTGTTNYGYTF
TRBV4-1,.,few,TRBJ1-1,TGCGCCAGCAGCCAAGGGGTAGGGAGCACTGAAGCTTTCTTT,CASSQGVGSTEAFF
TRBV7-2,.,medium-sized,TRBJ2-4,TGTGCCAGCAGCTTCTCGGGACCGCAAAACATTCAGTACTTC,CASSFSGPQNIQYF
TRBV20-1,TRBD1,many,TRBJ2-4,TGCAGTGCTCCGCCGCTTAGAATCAAGACAGGGGGCCAAAACATTCAGTACTTC,CSAPPLRIKTGGQNIQYF
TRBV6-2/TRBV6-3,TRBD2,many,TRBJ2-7,TGTGCCAGCAGTTCCTCCGGGACTAGCGGGTCCTACGAGCAGTACTTC,CASSSSGTSGSYEQYF
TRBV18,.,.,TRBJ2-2,TGTGCCAGCTTCGGAATTTTAAACACCGGGGAGCTGTTTTTT,CASFGILNTGELFF
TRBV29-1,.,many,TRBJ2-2,TGCAGCGTTGAGGTGGGCAGGGGAGTGGCCGGGGAGCTGTTTTTT,CSVEVGRGVAGELFF
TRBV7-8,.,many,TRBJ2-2,TGTGCCAGCAGTCACCAGGGAATCGGGGAGCTGTTTTTT,CASSHQGIGELFF
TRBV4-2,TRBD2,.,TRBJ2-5,TGTGCCAGCAGCCAAGGACTAGCGGGAGAGAGGGAGACCCAGTACTTC,CASSQGLAGERETQYF
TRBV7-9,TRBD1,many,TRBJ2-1,TGTGCCAGCAGCTTAGCACAGGGGCCCTCCTACAATGAGCAGTTCTTC,CASSLAQGPSYNEQFF
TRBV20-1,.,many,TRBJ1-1,TGCAGTGCTAGAGATCCCCGGGGAGGGGATGCCACTGAAGCTTTCTTT,CSARDPRGGDATEAFF
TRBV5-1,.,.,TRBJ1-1,TGCGCCAGCAGCTTTGGGGCGTCGGACACTGAAGCTTTCTTT,CASSFGASDTEAFF
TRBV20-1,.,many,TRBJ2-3,TGCAGTGCAGCTGGGGAACTCTCAGATACGCAGTATTTT,CSAAGELSDTQYF
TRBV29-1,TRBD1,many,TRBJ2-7,TGCAGCGTTAAGAACCGGGACAGAGCCTACGAGCAGTACTTC,CSVKNRDRAYEQYF
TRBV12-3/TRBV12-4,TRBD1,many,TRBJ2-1,TGTGCCAGCAGTTTGGCAGGGGGCGCGACAACTGAGCAGTTCTTC,CASSLAGGATTEQFF
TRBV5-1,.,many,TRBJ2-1,TGCGCCAGCAGCTTGGCCTCAGGCGGTTACAATGAGCAGTTCTTC,CASSLASGGYNEQFF
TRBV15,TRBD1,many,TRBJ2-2,TGTGCCACCTCCGACAGGGGGTACACCGGGGAGCTGTTTTTT,CATSDRGYTGELFF
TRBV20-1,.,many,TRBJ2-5,TGCAGTGCTAGAGGACAGGTCTTCGGGGGGACCCAGTACTTC,CSARGQVFGGTQYF
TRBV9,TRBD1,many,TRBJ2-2,TGTGCCAGCCTGACAGGGCCCACCGGGGAGCTGTTTTTT,CASLTGPTGELFF
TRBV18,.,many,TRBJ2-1,TGTGCCAGCTCACCACTCTCTACCCACAATGAGCAGTTCTTC,CASSPLSTHNEQFF
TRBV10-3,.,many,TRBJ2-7,TGTGCCATCAGTGAGTCAGCCAGTACCTACGAGCAGTACTTC,CAISESASTYEQYF
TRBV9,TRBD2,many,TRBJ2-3,TGTGCCAGCAGCGAGACTAGCGGGGGCACAGATACGCAGTATTTT,CASSETSGGTDTQYF
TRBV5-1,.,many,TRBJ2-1,TGCGCCAGCAGAACAGCACCTCTTGACAATGAGCAGTTCTTC,CASRTAPLDNEQFF
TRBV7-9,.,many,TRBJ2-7,TGTGCCAGCAGCTTGGCTGGGGTACATGAGCAGTACTTC,CASSLAGVHEQYF
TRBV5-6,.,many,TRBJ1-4,TGTGCCAGCAGCTTCACACAGTTTAATGAAAAACTGTTTTTT,CASSFTQFNEKLFF
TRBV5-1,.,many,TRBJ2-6,TGCGCCAGCAGCCATGTCCGGGCCTTCTCCCTTGGGGCCAACGTCCTGACTTTC,CASSHVRAFSLGANVLTF
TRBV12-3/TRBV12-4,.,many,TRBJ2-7,TGTGCCAGTCTCGCCCACGGTTCCTACGAGCAGTACTTC,CASLAHGSYEQYF
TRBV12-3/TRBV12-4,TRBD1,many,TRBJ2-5,TGTGCCAGCAGTTTCGGACAGGGGCGCCAAGAGACCCAGTACTTC,CASSFGQGRQETQYF
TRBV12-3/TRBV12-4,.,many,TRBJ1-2,TGTGCCAGCAGTTTAGCGGACACCTTC,CASSLADTF
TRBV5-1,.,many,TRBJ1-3,TGCGCCAGCAGGGCGTCAGTCCCCGCAACTGGAAACACCATATATTTT,CASRASVPATGNTIYF
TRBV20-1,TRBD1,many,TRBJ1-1,TGCAGTGCTCCCCCGGGGACAGGGATGAACACTGAAGCTTTCTTT,CSAPPGTGMNTEAFF
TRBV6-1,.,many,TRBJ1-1,TGTGCCAGTCCGCGGCCGGGTTCTAACACTGAAGCTTTCTTT,CASPRPGSNTEAFF
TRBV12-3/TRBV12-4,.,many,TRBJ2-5,TGTGCCAGCAGCCGGGGACCACAAGAGACCCAGTACTTC,CASSRGPQETQYF
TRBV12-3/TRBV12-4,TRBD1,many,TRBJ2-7,TGTGCCAGCAAAAGGGACAGGCAATCCTACGAGCAGTACTTC,CASKRDRQSYEQYF
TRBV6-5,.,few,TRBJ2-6,TGTGCCAGCAGGTCACAGGGAGTGTTTGGGGCCAACGTCCTGACTTTC,CASRSQGVFGANVLTF
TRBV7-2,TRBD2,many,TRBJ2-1,TGTGCCAGCAGCGCTACTAGCGGGAGAAACGAGCAGTTCTTC,CASSATSGRNEQFF
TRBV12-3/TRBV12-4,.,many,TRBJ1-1,TGTGCCAGCAGTTTTTGGGGGATGAGGGCTGAAGCTTTCTTT,CASSFWGMRAEAFF
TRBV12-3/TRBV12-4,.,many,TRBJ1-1,TGTGCCAGCAGTTTAGACCTCTTTAGGGCTGAAGCTTTCTTT,CASSLDLFRAEAFF
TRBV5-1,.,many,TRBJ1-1,TGCGCCAGCAGCTTGGATACCAAAGCTTTCTTT,CASSLDTKAFF
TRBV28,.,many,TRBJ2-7,TGTGCCAGCACGGGATTGGGTGGCCGGAGCTCCTACGAGCAGTACTTC,CASTGLGGRSSYEQYF
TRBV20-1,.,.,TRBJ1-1,TGCAGTGCTAGAGATCCGTCTGCCGGGGTCACTGAAGCTTTCTTT,CSARDPSAGVTEAFF
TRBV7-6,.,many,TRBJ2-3,TGTGCCAGCAGCTTAAGGGCAGGGATCACAGATACGCAGTATTTT,CASSLRAGITDTQYF